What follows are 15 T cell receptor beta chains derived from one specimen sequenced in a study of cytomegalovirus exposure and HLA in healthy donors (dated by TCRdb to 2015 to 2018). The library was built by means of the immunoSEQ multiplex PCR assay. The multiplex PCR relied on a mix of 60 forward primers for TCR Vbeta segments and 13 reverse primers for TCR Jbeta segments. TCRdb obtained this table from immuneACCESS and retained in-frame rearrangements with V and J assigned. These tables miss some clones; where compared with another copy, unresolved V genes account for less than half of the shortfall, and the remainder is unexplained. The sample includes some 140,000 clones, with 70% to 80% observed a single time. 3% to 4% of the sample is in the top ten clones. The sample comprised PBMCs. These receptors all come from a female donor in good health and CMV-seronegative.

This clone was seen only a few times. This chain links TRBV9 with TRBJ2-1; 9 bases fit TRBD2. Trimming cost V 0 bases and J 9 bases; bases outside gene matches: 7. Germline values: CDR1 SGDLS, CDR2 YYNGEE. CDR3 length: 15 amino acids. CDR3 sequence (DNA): TGTGCCAGCAGCGTAGAGGATAGCGGGGGTGGTGAGCAGTTCTTC. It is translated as CASSVEDSGGGEQFF.

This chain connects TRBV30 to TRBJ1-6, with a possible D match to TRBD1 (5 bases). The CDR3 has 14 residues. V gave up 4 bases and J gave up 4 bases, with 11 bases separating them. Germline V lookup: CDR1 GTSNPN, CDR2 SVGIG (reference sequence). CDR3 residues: CAWTREVYNSPLHF. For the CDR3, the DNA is TGTGCCTGGACCAGGGAGGTGTATAATTCACCCCTCCACTTT.

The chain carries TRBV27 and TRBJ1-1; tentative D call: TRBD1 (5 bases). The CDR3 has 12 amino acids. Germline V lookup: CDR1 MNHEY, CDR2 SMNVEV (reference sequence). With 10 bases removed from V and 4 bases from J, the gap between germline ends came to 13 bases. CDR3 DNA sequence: TGTGCCATCAGGGAAGGGGCCACTGAAGCTTTCTTT. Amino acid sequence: CAIREGATEAFF.

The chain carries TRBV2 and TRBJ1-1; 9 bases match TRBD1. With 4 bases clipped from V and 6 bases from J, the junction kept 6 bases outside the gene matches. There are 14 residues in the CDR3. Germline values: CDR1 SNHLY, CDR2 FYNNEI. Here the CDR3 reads CASSVGQGGAEAFF. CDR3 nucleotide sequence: TGTGCCAGCAGTGTGGGACAGGGTGGGGCTGAAGCTTTCTTT.

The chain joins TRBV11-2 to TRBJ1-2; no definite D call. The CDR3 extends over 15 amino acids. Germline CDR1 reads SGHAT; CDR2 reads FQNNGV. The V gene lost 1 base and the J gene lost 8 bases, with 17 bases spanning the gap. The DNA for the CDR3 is TGTGCCAGCAGCTTAGTTCCTAGCGGGATCCGCGGCTACACCTTC. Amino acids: CASSLVPSGIRGYTF.

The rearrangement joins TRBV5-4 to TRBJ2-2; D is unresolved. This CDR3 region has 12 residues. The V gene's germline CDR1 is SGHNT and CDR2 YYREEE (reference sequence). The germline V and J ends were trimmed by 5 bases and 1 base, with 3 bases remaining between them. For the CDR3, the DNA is TGTGCCAGCAGACTGAACACCGGGGAGCTGTTTTTT. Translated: CASRLNTGELFF. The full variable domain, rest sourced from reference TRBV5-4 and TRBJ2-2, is ETGVTQSPTHLIKTRGQQVTLRCSSQSGHNTVSWYQQALGQGPQFIFQYYREEENGRGNFPPRFSGLQFPNYSSELNVNALELDDSALYLCASRLNTGELFFGEGSRLTVL.

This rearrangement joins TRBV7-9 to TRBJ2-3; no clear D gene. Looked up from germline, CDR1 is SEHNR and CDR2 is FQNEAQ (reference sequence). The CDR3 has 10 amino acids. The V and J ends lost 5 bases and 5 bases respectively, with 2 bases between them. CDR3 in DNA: TGTGCCAGCAGCCTAGATACGCAGTATTTT. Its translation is CASSLDTQYF.

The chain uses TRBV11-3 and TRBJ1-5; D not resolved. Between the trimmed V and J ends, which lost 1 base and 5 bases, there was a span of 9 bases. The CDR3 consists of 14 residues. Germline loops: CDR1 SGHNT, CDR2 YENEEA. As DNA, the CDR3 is TGTGCCAGCAGCTTAGGCCTAGAGGATCAGCCCCAGCATTTT. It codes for CASSLGLEDQPQHF.

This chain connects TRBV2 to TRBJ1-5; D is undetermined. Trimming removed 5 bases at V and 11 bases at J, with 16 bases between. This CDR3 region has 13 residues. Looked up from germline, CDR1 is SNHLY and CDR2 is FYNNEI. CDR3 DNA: TGTGCCAGCAGTCCCGGGGTATCAGACTCCCAGCATTTT. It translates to CASSPGVSDSQHF.

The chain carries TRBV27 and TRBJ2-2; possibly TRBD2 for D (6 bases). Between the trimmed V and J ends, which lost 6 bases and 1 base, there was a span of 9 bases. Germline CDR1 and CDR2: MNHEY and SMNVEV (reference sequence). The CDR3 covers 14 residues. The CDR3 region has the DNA TGTGCCAGCAGCAGGGACTGGAACACCGGGGAGCTGTTTTTT. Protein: CASSRDWNTGELFF.

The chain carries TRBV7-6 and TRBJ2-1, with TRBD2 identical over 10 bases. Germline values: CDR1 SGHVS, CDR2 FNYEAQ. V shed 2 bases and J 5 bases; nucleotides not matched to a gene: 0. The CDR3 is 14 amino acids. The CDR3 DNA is TGTGCCAGCAGCTTACTAGCGGGAGACAATGAGCAGTTCTTC. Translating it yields CASSLLAGDNEQFF.

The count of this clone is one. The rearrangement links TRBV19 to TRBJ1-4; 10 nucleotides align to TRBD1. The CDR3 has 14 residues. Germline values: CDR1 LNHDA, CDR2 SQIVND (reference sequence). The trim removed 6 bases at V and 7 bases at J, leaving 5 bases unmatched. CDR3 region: CASSPRDRGEKLFF. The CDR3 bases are TGTGCCAGTAGCCCTCGGGACAGGGGTGAAAAACTGTTTTTT. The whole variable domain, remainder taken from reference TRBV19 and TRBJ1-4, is DGGITQSPKYLFRKEGQNVTLSCEQNLNHDAMYWYRQDPGQGLRLIYYSQIVNDFQKGDIAEGYSVSREKKESFPLTVTSAQKNPTAFYLCASSPRDRGEKLFFGSGTQLSVL.

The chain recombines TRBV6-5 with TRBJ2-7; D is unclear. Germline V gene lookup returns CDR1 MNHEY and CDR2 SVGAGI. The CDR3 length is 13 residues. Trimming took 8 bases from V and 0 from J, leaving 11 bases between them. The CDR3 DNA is TGTGCCAGCCGTATATCCCCCTCCTACGAGCAGTACTTC. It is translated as CASRISPSYEQYF.

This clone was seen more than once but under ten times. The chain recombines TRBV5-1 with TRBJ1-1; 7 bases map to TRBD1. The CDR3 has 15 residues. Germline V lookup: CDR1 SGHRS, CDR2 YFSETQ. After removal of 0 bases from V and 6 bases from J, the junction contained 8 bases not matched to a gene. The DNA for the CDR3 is TGCGCCAGCAGCTTGGCCGTACAGGGGAAGGCTGAAGCTTTCTTT. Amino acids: CASSLAVQGKAEAFF. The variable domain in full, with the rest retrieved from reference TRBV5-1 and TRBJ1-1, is KAGVTQTPRYLIKTRGQQVTLSCSPISGHRSVSWYQQTPGQGLQFLFEYFSETQRNKGNFPGRFSGRQFSNSRSEMNVSTLELGDSALYLCASSLAVQGKAEAFFGQGTRLTVV.

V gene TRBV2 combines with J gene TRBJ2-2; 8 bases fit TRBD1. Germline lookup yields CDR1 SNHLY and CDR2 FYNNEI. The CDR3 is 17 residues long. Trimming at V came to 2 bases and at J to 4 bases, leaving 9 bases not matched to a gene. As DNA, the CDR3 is TGTGCCAGCAGTGAAAGGGGAACTACAGGGGGCACCGGGGAGCTGTTTTTT. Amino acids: CASSERGTTGGTGELFF.